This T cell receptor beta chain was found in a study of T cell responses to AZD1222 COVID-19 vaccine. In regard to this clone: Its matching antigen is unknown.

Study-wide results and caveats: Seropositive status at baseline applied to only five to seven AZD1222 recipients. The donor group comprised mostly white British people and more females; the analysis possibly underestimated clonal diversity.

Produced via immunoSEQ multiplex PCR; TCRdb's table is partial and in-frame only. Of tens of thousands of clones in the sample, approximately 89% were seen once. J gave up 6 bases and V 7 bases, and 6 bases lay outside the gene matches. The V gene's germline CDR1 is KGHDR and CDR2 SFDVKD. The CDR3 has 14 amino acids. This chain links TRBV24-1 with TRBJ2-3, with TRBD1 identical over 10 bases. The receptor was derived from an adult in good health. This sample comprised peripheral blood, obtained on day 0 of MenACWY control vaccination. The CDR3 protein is CATSGTGAWDTQYF. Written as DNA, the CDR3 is TGTGCCACCAGCGGGACAGGGGCGTGGGATACGCAGTATTTT.